Below are 18 T cell receptor beta chains sequenced from a single sample in a study of T-cell memory formation after mild COVID-19. From the 5' RACE reads, TCRdb called clonotypes with MiXCR, one entry per CDR3 protein. The sample includes about 400,000 distinct CDR3 sequences, about a sixth of them seen just once. Specimen: PBMCs or a T cell subset sorted from them (not recorded which). The source of these receptors is a man between 18 and 29 years old who had mild COVID-19 (a few samples of this study predate the infection). Cell type and time point are not known.

This clonotype has more than one count but fewer than ten. This chain connects TRBV7-8 to TRBJ1-1; no firm D call. This CDR3 comprises 16 residues. The germline V gene encodes CDR1 SGHVS and CDR2 FQNEAQ. The V end was cut by 1 base, the J end by 1 base, with 13 bases between. The chain's CDR3 is CASSLGVRRWNTEAFF. The DNA for the CDR3 is TGTGCCAGCAGCTTAGGGGTTAGGCGGTGGAACACTGAAGCTTTCTTT. Using reference TRBV7-8 and TRBJ1-1 for the parts outside the CDR3, the full variable domain is GAGVSQSPRYKVAKRGQDVALRCDPISGHVSLFWYQQALGQGPEFLTYFQNEAQLDKSGLPSDRFFAERPEGSVSTLKIQRTQQEDSAVYLCASSLGVRRWNTEAFFGQGTRLTVV.

V usage is TRBV20-1 and J usage is TRBJ1-1; D is unclear. Between the trimmed V and J ends, which lost 0 bases and 6 bases, there was a span of 11 bases. Germline-derived CDR1 and CDR2 are DFQATT and SNEGSKA (reference sequence). This CDR3 contains 13 residues. The CDR3 bases are TGCAGTGCTAGAGATCCGGTCACAGCTGAAGCTTTCTTT. Its translation: CSARDPVTAEAFF.

The table lists this clonotype with a few counts. This chain uses TRBV7-3 with TRBJ1-6, with 8 bases fitting TRBD1. CDR1 is SGHTA and CDR2 is FQGTGA in the germline V gene. J gave up 10 bases and V 4 bases, and 6 bases lay outside the gene matches. The CDR3 has 14 residues. The CDR3 bases are TGTGCCAGCAGCTCTACAGGGGGTGGATCACCCCTCCACTTT. This gives the protein CASSSTGGGSPLHF.

This clonotype has just a few counts. This sequence joins TRBV12-3 or TRBV12-4 and TRBJ1-6, with D unclear. The length of the CDR3 is 13 residues. The V gene lost 5 bases and the J gene lost 14 bases, with 16 bases spanning the gap. CDR3 in amino acids: CASSPDGGITLHF. DNA for the CDR3: TGTGCCAGCAGTCCCGACGGCGGGATCACCCTCCACTTT.

V and J are TRBV5-1 and TRBJ2-2; no clear D. This CDR3 is built from 13 residues. CDR1 and CDR2 (germline): SGHRS, YFSETQ. V lost 2 bases, J lost 5 bases, and 7 bases lay in between. The CDR3 nucleotides are TGCGCCAGCAGCTTAGTCGAAACCGGGGAGCTGTTTTTT. Amino acid sequence: CASSLVETGELFF.

The J gene is TRBJ2-3, the V gene TRBV20-1, with D possibly TRBD2 on 5 matching bases. CDR3 length: 14 residues. The germline CDR1 and CDR2 sequences are DFQATT and SNEGSKA (reference sequence). V was pared by 6 bases and J by 0 bases, with 13 bases between. CDR3 coding DNA: TGCAGTGCCCTGGGCGGGCGAAGCACAGATACGCAGTATTTT. It codes for CSALGGRSTDTQYF.

V gene TRBV11-2 combines with J gene TRBJ2-1, with D possibly being TRBD1 (5 bases). Per the germline V gene, CDR1 is SGHAT and CDR2 is FQNNGV. Between the trimmed V and J ends, which lost 1 base and 6 bases, there was a span of 13 bases. The CDR3 loop spans 15 amino acids. In nucleotides, the CDR3 is TGTGCCAGCAGCTTAGGCCACGGGCAGGGCAATGAGCAGTTCTTC. Protein sequence: CASSLGHGQGNEQFF.

This clonotype was detected only a few times. The V gene is TRBV4-1, the J gene TRBJ1-3, with TRBD1 as a possible D gene (5 bases). From germline, CDR1 is MGHRA and CDR2 YSYEKL. The CDR3 contains 17 residues. With 2 bases removed from V and 0 bases from J, the gap between germline ends came to 14 bases. The CDR3 DNA follows: TGCGCCAGCAGCCAACGGGGGGACGTTCTCTCTGGAAACACCATATATTTT. This translates into CASSQRGDVLSGNTIYF.

CDR3 nucleotides: TGTGCCAGCACCTCTGAGGGGCCAAAGCCCTCCCACGAGCAGTACGTC. This sequence encodes CASTSEGPKPSHEQYV. V gene TRBV12-3 or TRBV12-4 combines with J gene TRBJ2-7, with D perhaps being TRBD1 or TRBD2 (5 bases each). The CDR3 contains 16 residues.

The chain recombines TRBV12-3 or TRBV12-4 with TRBJ2-1, with 9 nucleotides matching TRBD2. The CDR3 has 16 residues. V lost 6 bases and J lost 4; bases outside the gene matches: 10. CDR3: CASRPLSGGAYNEQFF. The CDR3 bases are TGTGCCAGCAGACCACTTAGCGGGGGCGCTTACAATGAGCAGTTCTTC.

The chain couples TRBV4-3 to TRBJ2-4; TRBD1 matches 7 bases. Looked up from germline, CDR1 is LGHNA and CDR2 is YSLEER. V shed 4 bases, J shed 8 bases, and the junction held 8 bases outside the gene matches. The CDR3 extends over 14 amino acids. CDR3 residues: CASSPGTGVYIQYF. CDR3 bases: TGCGCCAGCAGCCCCGGTACAGGGGTGTACATTCAGTACTTC.

The gene calls are TRBV6-2 or TRBV6-3 and TRBJ1-6; D is perhaps TRBD1 (6 bases). V lost 6 bases and J 9 bases, leaving 15 bases between the germline ends. Germline CDR1 MNHEY, CDR2 SVGEGT. This CDR3 is built from 14 residues. The CDR3 DNA is TGTGCCAGCAGGATACAGGGCGGCGGTTCACCCCTCCACTTT. Its protein product is CASRIQGGGSPLHF.

The chain combines TRBV4-1 with TRBJ2-6; no definite D call. Germline V gene data show CDR1 as MGHRA and CDR2 as YSYEKL. V lost 1 base, J lost 3 bases, and 10 bases lay in between. This CDR3 contains 16 residues. CDR3 region: CASSQVGDNGANVLTF. The CDR3 nucleotides read TGCGCCAGCAGCCAAGTAGGAGATAATGGGGCCAACGTCCTGACTTTC.

In this sample, this clonotype turned up a few times. The V and J genes are TRBV15 and TRBJ1-5; D call uncertain. Between the trimmed V and J ends, which lost 5 bases and 0 bases, there was a span of 8 bases. The CDR3 loop spans 14 amino acids. Germline V gene sequence: CDR1 LNHNV, CDR2 YYDKDF (reference sequence). CDR3 loop: CATSQDPSNQPQHF. DNA for the CDR3: TGTGCCACCAGCCAGGACCCTAGCAATCAGCCCCAGCATTTT. The full variable domain, with the rest looked up from reference TRBV15 and TRBJ1-5, is DAMVIQNPRYQVTQFGKPVTLSCSQTLNHNVMYWYQQKSSQAPKLLFHYYDKDFNNEADTPDNFQSRRPNTSFCFLDIRSPGLGDTAMYLCATSQDPSNQPQHFGDGTRLSIL.

The chain couples TRBV7-9 to TRBJ1-5; 7 positions agree with TRBD1. There are 19 residues in the CDR3. Per germline, CDR1 SEHNR and CDR2 FQNEAQ (reference sequence). V shed 5 bases and J 0 bases; nucleotides not matched to a gene: 16. The CDR3 nucleotides read TGTGCCAGCAGCAACCCGGTAGGGGACAGTTTAGATAGCAATCAGCCCCAGCATTTT. This sequence encodes CASSNPVGDSLDSNQPQHF.

The chain recombines TRBV6-1 with TRBJ1-2; tentatively, D is TRBD1 (5 bases). Trimming left V 3 bases short and J 3 bases short, with 8 bases between. The CDR3 runs to 13 residues. CDR1 is MNHNS, CDR2 SASEGT, per germline. The DNA of the CDR3 is TGTGCCAGCAGTGACGGGGCGTACTATGGCTACACCTTC. Translation: CASSDGAYYGYTF.

The rearrangement links TRBV18 to TRBJ2-7; no definite D call. CDR3 length: 12 residues. Germline V CDR1 and CDR2: KGHSH, LQKENI. The V end was cut by 5 bases, the J end by 2 bases, with 7 bases between. Written as DNA, the CDR3 is TGTGCCAGCTCAGCCAGTCCCTACGAGCAGTACTTC. It yields the protein CASSASPYEQYF.

The chain carries TRBV7-9 and TRBJ2-5; D ambiguous. The CDR3 extends over 15 amino acids. From germline, CDR1 is SEHNR and CDR2 FQNEAQ (reference sequence). V was cut by 1 base and J by 5 bases, with 14 bases left in between. This CDR3 is CASSLVASSSETQYF. The CDR3 bases are TGTGCCAGCAGCTTAGTGGCATCCTCGTCGGAGACCCAGTACTTC.